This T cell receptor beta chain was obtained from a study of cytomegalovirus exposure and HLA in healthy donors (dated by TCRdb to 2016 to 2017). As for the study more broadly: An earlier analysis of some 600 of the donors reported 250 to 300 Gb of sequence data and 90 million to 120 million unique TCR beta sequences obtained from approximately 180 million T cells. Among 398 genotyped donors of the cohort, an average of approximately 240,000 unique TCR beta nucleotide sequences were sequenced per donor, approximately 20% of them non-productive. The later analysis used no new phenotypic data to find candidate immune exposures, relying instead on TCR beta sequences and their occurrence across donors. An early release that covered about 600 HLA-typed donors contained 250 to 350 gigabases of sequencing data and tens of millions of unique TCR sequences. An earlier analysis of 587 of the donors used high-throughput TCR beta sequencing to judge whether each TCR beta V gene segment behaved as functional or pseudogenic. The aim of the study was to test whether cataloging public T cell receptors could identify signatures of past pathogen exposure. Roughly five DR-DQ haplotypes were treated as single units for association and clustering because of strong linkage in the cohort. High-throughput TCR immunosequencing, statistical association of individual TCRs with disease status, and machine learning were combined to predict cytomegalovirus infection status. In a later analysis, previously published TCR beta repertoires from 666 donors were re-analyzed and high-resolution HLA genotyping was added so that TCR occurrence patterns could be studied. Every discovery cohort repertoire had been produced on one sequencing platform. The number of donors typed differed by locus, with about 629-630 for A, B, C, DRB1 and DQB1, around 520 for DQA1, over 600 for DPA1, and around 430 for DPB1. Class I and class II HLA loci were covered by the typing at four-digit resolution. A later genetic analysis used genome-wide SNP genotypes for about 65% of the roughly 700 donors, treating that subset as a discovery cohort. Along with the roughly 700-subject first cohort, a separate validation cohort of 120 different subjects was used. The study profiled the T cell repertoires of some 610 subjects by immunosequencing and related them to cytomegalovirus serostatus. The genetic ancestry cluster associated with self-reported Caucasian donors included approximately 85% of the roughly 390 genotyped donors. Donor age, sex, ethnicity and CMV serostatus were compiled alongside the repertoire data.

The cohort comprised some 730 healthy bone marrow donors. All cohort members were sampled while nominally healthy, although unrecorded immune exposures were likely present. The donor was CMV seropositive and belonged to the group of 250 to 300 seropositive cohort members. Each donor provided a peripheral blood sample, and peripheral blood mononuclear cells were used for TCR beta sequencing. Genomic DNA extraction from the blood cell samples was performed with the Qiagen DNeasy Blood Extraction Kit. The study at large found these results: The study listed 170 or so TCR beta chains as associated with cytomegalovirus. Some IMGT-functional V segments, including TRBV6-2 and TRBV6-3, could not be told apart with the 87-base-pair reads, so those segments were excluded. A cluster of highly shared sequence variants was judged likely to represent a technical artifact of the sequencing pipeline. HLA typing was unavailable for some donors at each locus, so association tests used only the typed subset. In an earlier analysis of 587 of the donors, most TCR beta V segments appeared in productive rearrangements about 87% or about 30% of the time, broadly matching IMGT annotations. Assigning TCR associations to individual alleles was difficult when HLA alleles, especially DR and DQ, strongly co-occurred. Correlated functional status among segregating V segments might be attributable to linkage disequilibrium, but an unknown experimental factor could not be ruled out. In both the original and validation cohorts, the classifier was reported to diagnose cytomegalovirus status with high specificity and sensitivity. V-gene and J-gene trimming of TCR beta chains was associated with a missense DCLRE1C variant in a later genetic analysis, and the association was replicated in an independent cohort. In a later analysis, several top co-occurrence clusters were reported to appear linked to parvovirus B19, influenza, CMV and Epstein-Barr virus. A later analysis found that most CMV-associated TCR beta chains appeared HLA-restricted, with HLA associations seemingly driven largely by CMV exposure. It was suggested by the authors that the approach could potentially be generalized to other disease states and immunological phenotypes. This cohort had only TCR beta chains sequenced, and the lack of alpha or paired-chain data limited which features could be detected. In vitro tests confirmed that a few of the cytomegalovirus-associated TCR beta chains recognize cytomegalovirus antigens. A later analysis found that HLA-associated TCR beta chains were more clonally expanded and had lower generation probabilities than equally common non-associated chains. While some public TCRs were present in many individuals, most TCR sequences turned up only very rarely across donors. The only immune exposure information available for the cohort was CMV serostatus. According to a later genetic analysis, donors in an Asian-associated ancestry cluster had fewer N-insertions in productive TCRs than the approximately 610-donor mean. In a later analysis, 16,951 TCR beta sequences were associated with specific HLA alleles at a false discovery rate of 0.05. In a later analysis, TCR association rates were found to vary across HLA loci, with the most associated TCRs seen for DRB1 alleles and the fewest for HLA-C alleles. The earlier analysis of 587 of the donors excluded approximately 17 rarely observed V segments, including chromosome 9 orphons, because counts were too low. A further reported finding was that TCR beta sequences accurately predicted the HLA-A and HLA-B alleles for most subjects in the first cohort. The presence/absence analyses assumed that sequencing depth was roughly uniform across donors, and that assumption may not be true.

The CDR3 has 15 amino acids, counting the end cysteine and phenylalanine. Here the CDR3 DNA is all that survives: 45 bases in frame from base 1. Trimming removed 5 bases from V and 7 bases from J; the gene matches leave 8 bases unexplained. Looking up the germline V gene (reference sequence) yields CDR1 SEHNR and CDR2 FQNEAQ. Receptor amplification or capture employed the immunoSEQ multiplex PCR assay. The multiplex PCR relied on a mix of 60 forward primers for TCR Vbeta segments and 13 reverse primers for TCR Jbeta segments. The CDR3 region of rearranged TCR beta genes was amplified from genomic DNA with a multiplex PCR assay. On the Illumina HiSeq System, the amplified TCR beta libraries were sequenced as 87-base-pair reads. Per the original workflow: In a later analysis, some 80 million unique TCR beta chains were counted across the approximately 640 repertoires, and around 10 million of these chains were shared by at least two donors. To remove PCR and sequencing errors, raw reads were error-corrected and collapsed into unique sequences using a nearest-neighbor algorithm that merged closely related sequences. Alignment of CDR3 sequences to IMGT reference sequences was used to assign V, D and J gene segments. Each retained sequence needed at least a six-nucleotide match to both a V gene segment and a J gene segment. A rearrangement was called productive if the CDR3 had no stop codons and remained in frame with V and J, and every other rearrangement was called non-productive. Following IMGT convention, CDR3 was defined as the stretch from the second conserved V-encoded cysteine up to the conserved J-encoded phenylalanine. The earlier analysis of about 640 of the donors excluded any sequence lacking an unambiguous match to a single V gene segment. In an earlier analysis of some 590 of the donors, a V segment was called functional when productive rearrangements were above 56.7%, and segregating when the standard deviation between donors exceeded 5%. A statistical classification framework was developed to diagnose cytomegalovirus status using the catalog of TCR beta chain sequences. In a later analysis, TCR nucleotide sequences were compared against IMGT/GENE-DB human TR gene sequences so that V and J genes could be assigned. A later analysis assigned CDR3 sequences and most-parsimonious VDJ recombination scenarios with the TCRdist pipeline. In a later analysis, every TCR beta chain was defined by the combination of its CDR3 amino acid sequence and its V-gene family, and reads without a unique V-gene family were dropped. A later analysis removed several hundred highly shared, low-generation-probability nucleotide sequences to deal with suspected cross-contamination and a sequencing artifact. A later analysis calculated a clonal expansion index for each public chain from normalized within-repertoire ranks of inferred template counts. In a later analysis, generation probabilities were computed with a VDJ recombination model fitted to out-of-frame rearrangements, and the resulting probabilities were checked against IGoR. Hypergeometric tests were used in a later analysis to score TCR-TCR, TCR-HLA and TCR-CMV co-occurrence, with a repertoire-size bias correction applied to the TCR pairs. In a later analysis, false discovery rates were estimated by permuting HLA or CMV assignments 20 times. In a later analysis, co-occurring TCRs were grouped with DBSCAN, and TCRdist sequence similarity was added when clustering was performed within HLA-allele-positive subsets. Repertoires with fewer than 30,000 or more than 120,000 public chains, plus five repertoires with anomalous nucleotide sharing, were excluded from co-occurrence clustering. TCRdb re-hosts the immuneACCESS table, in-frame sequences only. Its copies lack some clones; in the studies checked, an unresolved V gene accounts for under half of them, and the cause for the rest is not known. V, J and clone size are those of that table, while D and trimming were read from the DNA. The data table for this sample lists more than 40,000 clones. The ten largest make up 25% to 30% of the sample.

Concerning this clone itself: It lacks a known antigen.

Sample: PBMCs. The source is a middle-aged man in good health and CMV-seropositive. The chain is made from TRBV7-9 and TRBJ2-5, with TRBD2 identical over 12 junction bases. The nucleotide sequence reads TGTGCCAGCAGCCGCCGACTAGCGGGGGACGGGACCCAGTACTTC. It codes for CASSRRLAGDGTQYF.